Each of the 8 T cell receptor beta chains below was sequenced from the same sample in a study of neurological immune-mediated disorders. TCRdb called the 5' RACE reads again in MiXCR, with one record for every CDR3 protein. The table shows 70,000 to 90,000 distinct CDR3 sequences, with over 4.5% occurring only once. Time point given: longitudinal time-point 2. Sequencing was done on a sample of PBMCs. These receptors came from a woman aged 55-75 years with multiple sclerosis.

This clonotype was counted ten times or more. This chain connects TRBV29-1 to TRBJ2-3, with a weak D call TRBD1 (6 bases). V dropped 6 bases and J dropped 0 bases, with 13 bases sitting between them. The CDR3 has 14 residues. Germline lookup yields CDR1 SQVTM and CDR2 ANQGSEA. CDR3 region: CSVSTGTSTDTQYF. Here the CDR3 DNA reads TGCAGCGTCAGTACAGGGACGAGCACAGATACGCAGTATTTT.

This clonotype was counted ten times or more. The CDR3 sequence: CASTRGLDSYEQYF. DNA for the CDR3: TGCGCCAGCACCCGTGGCCTGGATTCCTACGAGCAGTACTTC. The J gene is TRBJ2-7, the V gene TRBV5-1; no clear D gene. Germline V CDR1 and CDR2: SGHRS, YFSETQ. V lost 6 bases and J lost 1, with 14 bases in between. This CDR3 is built from 14 residues.

The chain carries TRBV15 and TRBJ1-1; D is unresolved. This CDR3 is built from 15 residues. V was shortened by 0 bases and J by 2 bases, with 10 bases between the two germline ends. Germline V gene lookup returns CDR1 LNHNV and CDR2 YYDKDF (reference sequence). The CDR3 DNA is TGTGCCACCAGCAGAGATCCGGTTATCAACACTGAAGCTTTCTTT. It translates to CATSRDPVINTEAFF.

At least ten counts were recorded for this clonotype. The rearrangement links TRBV3-1 to TRBJ1-1; no clear D. CDR1 is LGHDT and CDR2 is YNNKEL in the germline V gene (reference sequence). V was trimmed by 3 bases and J by 4 bases, leaving 12 bases between them. This CDR3 is 14 amino acids long. CDR3 loop: CASSQDGVSTEAFF. The CDR3 nucleotides read TGTGCCAGCAGCCAGGATGGGGTTAGCACTGAAGCTTTCTTT.

This clonotype has ten or more counts. This rearrangement joins TRBV5-1 to TRBJ1-1; no definite D call. The ends were cut back, 4 bases at V and 3 bases at J, with 13 bases in the middle. Germline CDR1 and CDR2: SGHRS and YFSETQ. The CDR3 runs 14 residues. The CDR3 bases are TGCGCCAGCAGCCCCTGGAGTGGTCACACTGAAGCTTTCTTT. Protein sequence: CASSPWSGHTEAFF. Using reference TRBV5-1 and TRBJ1-1 for the parts outside the CDR3, the full variable domain is KAGVTQTPRYLIKTRGQQVTLSCSPISGHRSVSWYQQTPGQGLQFLFEYFSETQRNKGNFPGRFSGRQFSNSRSEMNVSTLELGDSALYLCASSPWSGHTEAFFGQGTRLTVV.

This clonotype has a count of ten or more. This sequence joins TRBV5-1 and TRBJ2-5, with 7 bases aligning to TRBD1. The CDR3 contains 13 residues. Germline-derived CDR1 and CDR2 are SGHRS and YFSETQ. Losses at the gene ends were 4 bases for V and 4 bases for J; bases not matched to a gene: 4. CDR3 amino acids: CASSADRVETQYF. CDR3 bases: TGCGCCAGCAGCGCTGACAGGGTAGAGACCCAGTACTTC. Full variable domain (outside the CDR3, taken from reference TRBV5-1 and TRBJ2-5): KAGVTQTPRYLIKTRGQQVTLSCSPISGHRSVSWYQQTPGQGLQFLFEYFSETQRNKGNFPGRFSGRQFSNSRSEMNVSTLELGDSALYLCASSADRVETQYFGPGTRLLVL.

This clonotype was detected only a few times. CDR3 sequence: CASSYRGHLTEAFF. The CDR3 DNA reads as TGTGCCAGCAGTTACCGAGGACATCTCACTGAAGCTTTCTTT. The chain joins TRBV6-5 to TRBJ1-1; D is possibly TRBD1 (5 bases). Deletions cut 2 bases from V and 4 bases from J, with 11 bases between. The CDR3 covers 14 residues. The germline V gene encodes CDR1 MNHEY and CDR2 SVGAGI.

This clonotype appeared many times. The chain carries TRBV7-8 and TRBJ2-1; 11 bases fit TRBD1. The germline V gene has CDR1 SGHVS and CDR2 FQNEAQ. Trimming removed 2 bases from V and 6 bases from J; junction bases left unmatched: 3. This CDR3 is built from 15 residues. For the CDR3, the DNA is TGTGCCAGCAGCTTAATGGGGACAGGGGGCAATGAGCAGTTCTTC. It specifies CASSLMGTGGNEQFF. The full variable domain, rest sourced from reference TRBV7-8 and TRBJ2-1, is GAGVSQSPRYKVAKRGQDVALRCDPISGHVSLFWYQQALGQGPEFLTYFQNEAQLDKSGLPSDRFFAERPEGSVSTLKIQRTQQEDSAVYLCASSLMGTGGNEQFFGPGTRLTVL.